The T cell receptor (beta chain) described here comes from a study of blood T cell repertoires in COVID-19. Across the whole study: Donors in the United States, Italy and Spain gave samples during acute or convalescent COVID-19.

Per the original data handling: Reference gene primer amplification gave nucleated cell count estimates. The table came from immunoSEQ multiplex PCR; TCRdb's copy has only in-frame clones and leaves some out. That table is the source of V, J and clone size, and D and trimming were worked out from the DNA. The sample includes fewer than 450,000 clones, about nine tenths of them seen just once. V lost 5 bases and J lost 3, with 5 bases in between. CDR3 length: 11 amino acids. Germline CDR1 LNHDA, CDR2 SQIVND (reference sequence). Sequenced input: peripheral blood. The receptor was isolated from a woman in her fifties or sixties with COVID-19, enrolled during active disease. This chain links TRBV19 with TRBJ2-7; D is possibly TRBD2 (5 bases). CDR3 protein: CASSRGYEQYF. The DNA of the CDR3 is TGTGCCAGTAGTCGGGGCTACGAGCAGTACTTC.